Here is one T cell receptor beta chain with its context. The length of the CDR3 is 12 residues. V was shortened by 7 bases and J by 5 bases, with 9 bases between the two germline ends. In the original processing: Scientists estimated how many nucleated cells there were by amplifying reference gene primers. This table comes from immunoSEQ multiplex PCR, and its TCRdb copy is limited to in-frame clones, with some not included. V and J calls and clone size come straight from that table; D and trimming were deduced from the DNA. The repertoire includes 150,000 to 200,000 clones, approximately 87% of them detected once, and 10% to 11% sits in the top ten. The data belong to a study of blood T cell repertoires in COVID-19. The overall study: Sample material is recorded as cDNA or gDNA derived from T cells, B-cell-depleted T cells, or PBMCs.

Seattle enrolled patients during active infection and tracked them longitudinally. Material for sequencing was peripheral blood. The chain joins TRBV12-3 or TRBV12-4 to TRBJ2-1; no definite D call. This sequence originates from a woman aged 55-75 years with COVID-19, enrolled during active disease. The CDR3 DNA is TGTGCCAGCACCCCAGTTAACAATGAGCAGTTCTTC. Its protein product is CASTPVNNEQFF.